This TCR beta chain comes out of a study of radiotherapy plus CTLA-4 blockade in lung cancer. Measured with immunoSEQ multiplex PCR; TCRdb has only the in-frame clones, and not every one. The repertoire holds approximately 38,000 clones, 70% to 90% seen once, with under 25% in the top ten. The CDR3 is 14 amino acids. Per the germline V gene, CDR1 is SGHAT and CDR2 is FQNNGV. The junction had 3 bases not matched to a gene; V was cut back by 3 bases and J by 3 bases. This sample comprised peripheral blood, obtained from a patient treated with radiotherapy plus ipilimumab. This chain joins TRBV11-2 and TRBJ2-7; TRBD1 matches 9 bases. This clonotype was sampled from a human donor with non-small cell lung cancer whose response to radiotherapy plus ipilimumab could not be evaluated. The CDR3 loop reads CASSLGQGLYEQYF. Written as DNA, the CDR3 is TGTGCCAGCAGCTTGGGACAGGGACTCTACGAGCAGTACTTC.